The 21 T cell receptor beta chains in this list originate from one sample, sequenced in a study of T cells in localized non-small cell lung cancer. The table came from immunoSEQ multiplex PCR; TCRdb's copy has only in-frame clones and leaves some out. The table records about 8,200 clones, nearly 60% of them present only once. This specimen consisted of lymph node tissue, obtained before any cancer treatment. All receptors come from a male donor aged 60 or older with stage I squamous cell lung carcinoma.

The gene calls are TRBV11-3 and TRBJ2-5, with TRBD1 matching over 7 bases. The germline V gene has CDR1 SGHNT and CDR2 YENEEA. The CDR3 length is 14 residues. With V trimmed by 3 bases and J by 5 bases, 6 bases remained unmatched. CDR3 nucleotide sequence: TGTGCCAGCAGCTTGGGTGTCAGGGGGGAGACCCAGTACTTC. Translating it yields CASSLGVRGETQYF.

The chain couples TRBV6-8 to TRBJ2-7; D call uncertain. The CDR3 spans 13 residues. V was shortened by 2 bases and J by 1 base, with 6 bases between the two germline ends. The germline V gene has CDR1 MNHGY and CDR2 SAAAGT. The CDR3 DNA sequence: TGTGCCAGCAGTTACCCCCTGTCCTACGAGCAGTACTTC. Protein product: CASSYPLSYEQYF.

The J gene is TRBJ1-3, the V gene TRBV6-8, with a possible D match to TRBD1 (5 bases). The CDR3 totals 16 residues. V lost 0 bases and J 3 bases, leaving 12 bases between the germline ends. Germline-derived CDR1 and CDR2 are MNHGY and SAAAGT. In DNA, the CDR3 is TGTGCCAGCAGTTACTCCCCACGGGGGGTTGGAAACACCATATATTTT. It specifies CASSYSPRGVGNTIYF.

The chain couples TRBV14 to TRBJ2-1; 10 positions agree with TRBD2. Germline loops: CDR1 SGHDN, CDR2 FVKESK. V lost 0 bases and J lost 15; bases outside the gene matches: 14. This CDR3 contains 16 residues. CDR3 DNA sequence: TGTGCCAGCAGCCAAGAACAACTAGCGGGAAAGGAGTCGTTGTTCTTC. Translated: CASSQEQLAGKESLFF.

On this clone: At one boundary the junction diverges from the germline segment, which might be a read error. The chain carries TRBV6-8 and TRBJ2-6; D unclear. The germline V gene encodes CDR1 MNHGY and CDR2 SAAAGT. The CDR3 has 15 amino acids. Here the CDR3 reads CAISVGSAGANVLTF. CDR3 DNA: TGTGCCATCAGTGTGGGGTCTGCTGGGGCCAACGTCCTGACTTTC.

This clone has only a few counts. The V gene is TRBV11-1, the J gene TRBJ1-4; 8 bases match TRBD1. The CDR3 is 16 amino acids. Germline-derived CDR1 and CDR2 are SGHAT and FQDESV (reference sequence). Trimming cost V 3 bases and J 8 bases; bases outside gene matches: 11. The CDR3 bases are TGTGCCAGCAGCTTGGCGGGACAGGATCAGAGGGAAAAACTGTTTTTT. This encodes CASSLAGQDQREKLFF.

The chain has TRBV11-3 and TRBJ2-1; D gene unclear. This CDR3 is 14 amino acids long. Trimming stripped 5 bases from V and 0 bases from J, with 8 bases between. Germline V gene lookup returns CDR1 SGHNT and CDR2 YENEEA. The CDR3 loop reads CASSQAASYNEQFF. CDR3 coding DNA: TGTGCCAGCAGCCAGGCCGCCTCCTACAATGAGCAGTTCTTC. The full variable domain, its missing parts supplied by reference TRBV11-3 and TRBJ2-1, is EAGVVQSPRYKIIEKKQPVAFWCNPISGHNTLYWYLQNLGQGPELLIRYENEEAVDDSQLPKDRFSAERLKGVDSTLKIQPAELGDSAVYLCASSQAASYNEQFFGPGTRLTVL.

V usage is TRBV7-6 and J usage is TRBJ1-1; TRBD1 is a possible D gene (5 bases). The V and J ends lost 3 bases and 5 bases respectively, with 19 bases between them. The CDR3 has 16 amino acids. Germline V gives CDR1 SGHVS, CDR2 FNYEAQ. In DNA form, the CDR3 reads TGTGCCAGCAGCTTGGATTCCAGGTCGGGGGGTACTGAAGCTTTCTTT. Protein sequence: CASSLDSRSGGTEAFF.

The genes are TRBV19 and TRBJ2-7; 11 bases map to TRBD1. Germline trimming cut 7 bases from V and 0 bases from J; bases unmatched to any gene: 8. Germline V gives CDR1 LNHDA, CDR2 SQIVND (reference sequence). CDR3 length: 16 residues. CDR3 loop: CASIPGQGDLSYEQYF. The CDR3 coding sequence is TGTGCCAGTATTCCGGGACAGGGGGACCTCTCCTACGAGCAGTACTTC.

V gene TRBV10-3 combines with J gene TRBJ2-1; the D call may be TRBD1 or TRBD2 (6 bases each). The CDR3 runs 15 residues. With 2 bases removed from V and 8 bases from J, the gap between germline ends came to 16 bases. The germline CDR1 and CDR2 sequences are ENHRY and SYGVKD. The CDR3 DNA follows: TGTGCCATCAGTGAGAACGGGGGCGGGATAGATGAGCAGTTCTTC. Protein: CAISENGGGIDEQFF.

This clone turned up a few times. The chain has TRBV6-8 and TRBJ1-5, with a tentative D call TRBD1 (6 bases). In germline, CDR1 is MNHGY, CDR2 SAAAGT. Trimming cost V 6 bases and J 7 bases, with 16 bases left between them. The length of the CDR3 is 14 residues. Here the CDR3 DNA reads TGTGCCAGCAGGCCGGGGGGGGCGGGACAGCCCCAGCATTTT. Protein sequence: CASRPGGAGQPQHF.

This clone was seen more than once but under ten times. The V gene is TRBV6-8, the J gene TRBJ2-7, with 9 bases fitting TRBD1. Germline lookup yields CDR1 MNHGY and CDR2 SAAAGT. The CDR3 loop spans 13 amino acids. After removal of 6 bases from V and 5 bases from J, the junction contained 5 bases not matched to a gene. In nucleotides, the CDR3 is TGTGCCAGCAGGACCGGGACAGGGCACGAGCAGTACTTC. Translation gives CASRTGTGHEQYF.

This CDR3 reads CASSMRGINEQFF. CDR3 sequence (DNA): TGTGCCAGTAGTATGAGAGGGATCAATGAGCAGTTCTTC. The V call is TRBV19, the J call TRBJ2-1; tentative D call: TRBD2 (5 bases). Trimming pared 3 bases from V and 6 bases from J, leaving 9 bases between. The CDR3 sequence is 13 residues long. CDR1 LNHDA and CDR2 SQIVND come from the germline V gene (reference sequence).

The chain recombines TRBV5-1 with TRBJ1-4; TRBD1 aligns across 9 bases. The CDR3 is made up of 14 amino acids. Trimming removed 2 bases from V and 8 bases from J; junction bases left unmatched: 4. Germline V gene data show CDR1 as SGHRS and CDR2 as YFSETQ. The CDR3 DNA follows: TGCGCCAGCAGCTTTACACAGGGGGCGGAAAAACTGTTTTTT. Translating it yields CASSFTQGAEKLFF.

The chain joins TRBV6-8 to TRBJ1-5, with D possibly TRBD1 on 5 matching bases. Trimming left V 6 bases short and J 4 bases short, with 16 bases between. Germline CDR1 and CDR2: MNHGY and SAAAGT. CDR3 length equals 15 residues. The CDR3 nucleotides read TGTGCCAGCAGCCTGTCGGGGCCTACTAATCAGCCCCAGCATTTT. This encodes CASSLSGPTNQPQHF.

The rearrangement uses TRBV14 and TRBJ2-1; 10 bases map to TRBD2. The CDR3 is made up of 17 amino acids. Germline assignment: CDR1 SGHDN and CDR2 FVKESK. The trim removed 6 bases at V and 7 bases at J, leaving 15 bases unmatched. CDR3 amino acids: CASRPLSEAGGQNEQFF. In nucleotides, the CDR3 is TGTGCCAGCAGACCCCTATCTGAAGCGGGAGGGCAGAATGAGCAGTTCTTC.

The sample holds a few counts of this clone. The chain recombines TRBV6-8 with TRBJ1-1; 8 bases are shared with TRBD1. This CDR3 region has 14 residues. Looked up from germline, CDR1 is MNHGY and CDR2 is SAAAGT. J lost 1 base, V lost 6 bases, and 4 bases had no gene match. This CDR3 reads CASRAGGSNTEAFF. CDR3 DNA sequence: TGTGCCAGCAGGGCAGGGGGCTCGAACACTGAAGCTTTCTTT.

V gene TRBV6-8 combines with J gene TRBJ2-7; 7 bases fit TRBD1. Losses at the gene ends were 5 bases for V and 3 bases for J; bases not matched to a gene: 7. This CDR3 has 14 amino acids. The germline CDR1 and CDR2 sequences are MNHGY and SAAAGT. In nucleotides, the CDR3 is TGTGCCAGCAGTGTCCCGGGACAGCTCTACGAGCAGTACTTC. As protein: CASSVPGQLYEQYF.

This chain uses TRBV19 with TRBJ2-2, with 8 bases identical to TRBD1. Unmatched junction bases numbered 9, after V lost 5 bases and J lost 4 bases. This CDR3 has 16 residues. In germline, CDR1 is LNHDA, CDR2 SQIVND (reference sequence). The CDR3 loop is CASSSGQGGGTGELFF. The CDR3, as DNA: TGTGCCAGTAGTTCTGGACAGGGTGGCGGCACCGGGGAGCTGTTTTTT. Combining the CDR3 with reference TRBV19 and TRBJ2-2 gives the whole variable domain DGGITQSPKYLFRKEGQNVTLSCEQNLNHDAMYWYRQDPGQGLRLIYYSQIVNDFQKGDIAEGYSVSREKKESFPLTVTSAQKNPTAFYLCASSSGQGGGTGELFFGEGSRLTVL.

The rearrangement uses TRBV5-1 and TRBJ2-7; TRBD1 aligns across 7 bases. The CDR3 runs to 14 residues. The V segment lost 4 bases and the J segment 6 bases; nucleotides outside the gene matches: 10. CDR1 is SGHRS, CDR2 YFSETQ, per germline. DNA of the CDR3: TGCGCCAGCAGCCCCGCAGGGGGAACGGGCGAGCAGTACTTC. Amino acid sequence: CASSPAGGTGEQYF.

This clone was observed a handful of times. The chain employs TRBV11-3 and TRBJ2-5; D not resolved. The CDR3 totals 14 residues. Trimming pared 1 base from V and 5 bases from J, leaving 11 bases between. Germline CDR1 reads SGHNT; CDR2 reads YENEEA. The CDR3 sequence: CASSLGGRAETQYF. The CDR3 DNA sequence: TGTGCCAGCAGCTTAGGGGGTCGGGCCGAGACCCAGTACTTC.